These T cell receptor beta chains were read from a single sample in a study of identifying expanded T cells in peripheral blood. Measured with immunoSEQ multiplex PCR; TCRdb has only the in-frame clones, and not every one. The sample lists 100,000 to 150,000 clones; around nine tenths were seen once. The specimen was blood. The receptor set was obtained from a person aged 18 to 75 in good health. Each CDR3 is given with its conserved first and last residue. A D gene is named only where the DNA matches it firmly. Only part of the rows carry a size: once, few, many, or a class if the clone is expanded.

TRBJ1-1 | . | TRBV4-3 | . | 16 | TGCGCCAGCAGCCAAGATTGGGGCAGGTTGAACACTGAAGCTTTCTTT | CASSQDWGRLNTEAFF
TRBJ2-3 | . | TRBV10-3 | . | 16 | TGTGCCATCAGTGAGTCATTAGCAGTGGGGACAGATACGCAGTATTTT | CAISESLAVGTDTQYF
TRBJ1-1 | . | TRBV6-5 | . | 13 | TGTGCCAGCAGCCTCAGGACAGACACTGAAGCTTTCTTT | CASSLRTDTEAFF
TRBJ2-7 | TRBD1 | TRBV2 | . | 12 | TGTGCCAGCAAGGGGGCGAGCTACGAGCAGTACTTC | CASKGASYEQYF
TRBJ1-1 | . | TRBV2 | . | 15 | TGTGCCAGCAGTGTTAATAAGGGAGGGGTTTCAGAAGCTTTCTTT | CASSVNKGGVSEAFF
TRBJ1-2 | . | TRBV30 | . | 14 | TGTGCCTGGAGGCCGGGACCGACAACCTATGGCTACACCTTC | CAWRPGPTTYGYTF
TRBJ1-6 | . | TRBV19 | few | 13 | TGTGCCAGTAGCGCGACACTGCATTCACCCCTCCACTTT | CASSATLHSPLHF
TRBJ1-1 | TRBD1 | TRBV7-8 | once | 14 | TGTGCCAGCAGCTTGGACAGGGGGAACACTGAAGCTTTCTTT | CASSLDRGNTEAFF
TRBJ1-1 | . | TRBV6-6 | . | 15 | TGTGCCAGCAGTTACTCGGAGACCGAGAACACTGAAGCTTTCTTT | CASSYSETENTEAFF
TRBJ2-1 | TRBD1 | TRBV28 | . | 15 | TGTGCCAGCAGTTTGTACCGGGACAGCAACAATGAGCAGTTCTTC | CASSLYRDSNNEQFF
TRBJ2-3 | . | TRBV6-1 | once | 12 | TGTGCCACCTGGACAGGCACAGATACGCAGTATTTT | CATWTGTDTQYF
TRBJ2-2 | TRBD2 | TRBV19 | . | 19 | TGTGCCAGTAGTATAGATCGGGGTAGCGGGAGGGGGAACACCGGGGAGCTGTTTTTT | CASSIDRGSGRGNTGELFF
TRBJ2-7 | TRBD1 | TRBV2 | . | 15 | TGTGCCAGCAGTGATGTGGGACAGGTGAGATACGAGCAGTACTTC | CASSDVGQVRYEQYF
TRBJ1-1 | TRBD1 | TRBV25-1 | . | 14 | TGTGCCAGCAGTGAGTGGGACAGAGACACTGAAGCTTTCTTT | CASSEWDRDTEAFF
TRBJ2-5 | . | TRBV11-1 | . | 15 | TGTGCCAGCAGCTTAGCGGGAGTTCGTCAAGAGACCCAGTACTTC | CASSLAGVRQETQYF
TRBJ2-5 | . | TRBV7-3 | . | 15 | TGTGCCAGCAGCTTCGATGGGGGGGCCCAAGAGACCCAGTACTTC | CASSFDGGAQETQYF
TRBJ1-2 | . | TRBV27 | . | 15 | TGTGCCAGCAGTCTCCTCGGACAGCCAAACTATGGCTACACCTTC | CASSLLGQPNYGYTF
TRBJ2-5 | . | TRBV7-9 | . | 15 | TGTGCCAGCAGCTTAGCGAGACAGGCCCAAGAGACCCAGTACTTC | CASSLARQAQETQYF
TRBJ2-5 | . | TRBV28 | . | 14 | TGTGCCAGCAGTTTAAGCAGGGGACAAGAGACCCAGTACTTC | CASSLSRGQETQYF
TRBJ2-1 | . | TRBV29-1 | few | 13 | TGCAGCGTTGAGTCGAGCGTTGGCAATGAGCAGTTCTTC | CSVESSVGNEQFF
TRBJ1-2 | TRBD1 | TRBV28 | . | 15 | TGTGCCAGCAGGGGCCCCGGGACAGCAAACTATGGCTACACCTTC | CASRGPGTANYGYTF
TRBJ1-1 | . | TRBV9 | . | 13 | TGTGCCAGCAGCGTAGCAGTGAACACTGAAGCTTTCTTT | CASSVAVNTEAFF
TRBJ1-3 | . | TRBV7-6 | . | 15 | TGTGCCAGCAGCCCCTCCGGGCTATCTGGAAACACCATATATTTT | CASSPSGLSGNTIYF
TRBJ2-1 | TRBD2 | TRBV5-1 | . | 15 | TGCGCCAGCAGCTCAGAACTAGCGGGGGACAATGAGCAGTTCTTC | CASSSELAGDNEQFF
TRBJ2-3 | TRBD2 | TRBV7-9 | . | 15 | TGTGCCAGCAGCTTCACTAGCGAGGGCACAGATACGCAGTATTTT | CASSFTSEGTDTQYF
TRBJ2-5 | TRBD1 | TRBV28 | . | 13 | TGTGCCAGCAGTAGACAGGGGCAAGAGACCCAGTACTTC | CASSRQGQETQYF
TRBJ1-1 | . | TRBV7-9 | . | 13 | TGTGCCAGCAGCTTAGACGGGGGGGCTGAAGCTTTCTTT | CASSLDGGAEAFF
TRBJ1-4 | . | TRBV7-6 | . | 17 | TGTGCCAGCAGCTTAAGTCTTTCGGGGGCGGCTAATGAAAAACTGTTTTTT | CASSLSLSGAANEKLFF
TRBJ1-4 | TRBD1 | TRBV30 | . | 15 | TGTGCCTGGAGTTATAACAGGGGGCTCGGCGAAAAACTGTTTTTT | CAWSYNRGLGEKLFF
TRBJ1-2 | . | TRBV5-1 | . | 15 | TGCGCCAGCAGCTTGGACGCAGTCCACTACTATGGCTACACCTTC | CASSLDAVHYYGYTF
TRBJ2-2 | . | TRBV30 | . | 14 | TGTGCCTGGAGTGGGGGAGTGAACACCGGGGAGCTGTTTTTT | CAWSGGVNTGELFF
TRBJ1-2 | . | TRBV5-4 | many | 15 | TGTGCCAGCAGCTTGGGGCAACGGGGGCAGGATGGCTACACCTTC | CASSLGQRGQDGYTF
TRBJ2-2 | . | TRBV5-4 | . | 14 | TGTGCCAGCAGCCCCAGCGCTTACACCGGGGAGCTGTTTTTT | CASSPSAYTGELFF
TRBJ2-5 | . | TRBV7-3 | . | 15 | TGTGCCAGCAGCTTAGAATTCGCAGACCTGGAGACCCAGTACTTC | CASSLEFADLETQYF
TRBJ1-2 | . | TRBV5-1 | . | 16 | TGCGCCAGCAGCCCTTCGGGGAGGGATTTTAACTATGGCTACACCTTC | CASSPSGRDFNYGYTF
TRBJ2-1 | . | TRBV27 | . | 14 | TGTGCCAGCGGTCGGGGTGGGGGAGAGTATGAGCAGTTCTTC | CASGRGGGEYEQFF
TRBJ2-3 | . | TRBV19 | . | 16 | TGTGCCAGTAGTATACTAGGAGGGGTATCAAAAGATACGCAGTATTTT | CASSILGGVSKDTQYF
TRBJ1-5 | TRBD1 | TRBV7-2 | . | 14 | TGTGCCAGCAGCCGGGGACAGGGGAACCAGCCCCAGCATTTT | CASSRGQGNQPQHF
TRBJ1-6 | . | TRBV18 | . | 13 | TGTGCCAGCTCACCACGAGATAATTCACCCCTCCACTTT | CASSPRDNSPLHF
TRBJ1-1 | TRBD1 | TRBV7-3 | once | 15 | TGTGCCAGCAGCCCCCGGGGACAGGGGAACACTGAAGCTTTCTTT | CASSPRGQGNTEAFF
TRBJ1-5 | . | TRBV7-8 | . | 13 | TGTGCCAGCAGCTTAGCGCCCAGGGAAGCCCAGCATTTT | CASSLAPREAQHF
TRBJ1-1 | . | TRBV5-1 | . | 14 | TGCGCCAGCAGCTTAGGGCCGACGAACACTGAAGCTTTCTTT | CASSLGPTNTEAFF
TRBJ2-2 | . | TRBV13 | . | 13 | TGTGCCAGCAGCTCGGCGAACACCGGGGAGCTGTTTTTT | CASSSANTGELFF
TRBJ1-5 | . | TRBV6-5 | . | 15 | TGTGCCAGCAGGAGGGGGACGGGTAGCAATCAGCCCCAGCATTTT | CASRRGTGSNQPQHF
TRBJ1-5 | . | TRBV9 | . | 15 | TGTGCCAGCAGCATAACCGGGACACTTAATCAGCCCCAGCATTTT | CASSITGTLNQPQHF
TRBJ2-2 | . | TRBV13 | . | 13 | TGTGCCAGCCATCCTGCGAACACCGGGGAGCTGTTTTTT | CASHPANTGELFF
TRBJ2-3 | . | TRBV6-6 | . | 14 | TGTGCCAGCAACCACAACCCGAGCACAGATACGCAGTATTTT | CASNHNPSTDTQYF
TRBJ1-1 | . | TRBV7-2 | . | 16 | TGTGCCAGCATCGATTCGTTGGCGTCTCGGAACACTGAAGCTTTCTTT | CASIDSLASRNTEAFF
TRBJ2-1 | TRBD1 | TRBV6-1 | . | 15 | TGTGCCAGCAGGAAGGGGGACAGCTCCTACAATGAGCAGTTCTTC | CASRKGDSSYNEQFF
TRBJ1-1 | TRBD1 | TRBV30 | . | 14 | TGTGCCTGGAAACCCGGGACAGCGAACACTGAAGCTTTCTTT | CAWKPGTANTEAFF
TRBJ2-3 | TRBD1 | TRBV4-2 | . | 17 | TGTGCCAGCAGCCAAGAGTTGACAGGGGGCGCGTTAGATACGCAGTATTTT | CASSQELTGGALDTQYF
TRBJ2-1 | . | TRBV5-1 | once | 16 | TGCGCCAGCAGCCCCGGGGGACTGGGCTCCTACAATGAGCAGTTCTTC | CASSPGGLGSYNEQFF
TRBJ2-7 | TRBD1 | TRBV5-4 | . | 14 | TGTGCCAGCAGGTTTCGACAGGGGTCCTACGAGCAGTACTTC | CASRFRQGSYEQYF
TRBJ2-3 | . | TRBV5-1 | . | 11 | TGCGCCAGCAGCTTTGCAGATACGCAGTATTTT | CASSFADTQYF
TRBJ1-2 | . | TRBV1 | . | 14 | TGCACCAGCAGCCAAGGGACCCCGAAGGATGGCTACACCTTC | CTSSQGTPKDGYTF
TRBJ1-2 | . | TRBV9 | . | 16 | TGTGCCAGCAGCGTAGCTCGAAGGACGGAGGTAGACGGCTACACCTTC | CASSVARRTEVDGYTF
TRBJ1-2 | . | TRBV7-6 | . | 13 | TGTGCCAGCAGCTTCCAACGCAGCTATGGCTACACCTTC | CASSFQRSYGYTF